This T cell receptor (beta chain) was identified during a study of blood T cells in healthy people across ages. General study findings and limits: Older age went with lower TCR beta diversity per million T cells, in a roughly linear way.

Looked up from germline, CDR1 is MNHEY and CDR2 is SMNVEV (reference sequence). This CDR3 comprises 12 residues. A second 7 to 11 cycle PCR used barcoded and J-beta primers. MiXCR, applied by TCRdb to the 5' RACE reads, yields one record per CDR3 protein. The sample has approximately 800,000 distinct CDR3 sequences; roughly 60% are singletons. About this clonotype itself: Its antigen is unknown.

This chain links TRBV27 with TRBJ2-7; no reliable D call. The J call is doubtful: the DNA matches TRBJ2-5 better. This clonotype was obtained from a young man in good health. Sequenced input: blood. CDR3 nucleotides: TGTGCCAGCAGTTTAAATATGGAGACCCAGTACTTC. Translation: CASSLNMETQYF.